This passage covers 24 T cell receptor beta chains from one sample sequenced in a study of cytomegalovirus exposure and HLA in healthy donors. The PCR was carried out with 60 Vbeta primers and 13 Jbeta primers. Measured with immunoSEQ multiplex PCR; TCRdb has only the in-frame clones, and not every one. The sample lists about 70,000 clones, 74% seen once, with over 8.5% in the top ten. The sample consisted of PBMCs. Receptors originate from a woman in her fifties or sixties in good health and CMV-seropositive.

This clone came up once. The chain couples TRBV30 to TRBJ2-3, with 15 bases that match TRBD2. Germline V gives CDR1 GTSNPN, CDR2 SVGIG (reference sequence). CDR3 length equals 16 residues. Trimming cost V 1 base and J 3 bases; bases outside gene matches: 2. CDR3 in DNA: TGTGCCTGGAGTGAGGGACTAGCGGGGGGTACAGATACGCAGTATTTT. This encodes CAWSEGLAGGTDTQYF.

This chain uses TRBV12-5 with TRBJ1-1; D is undetermined. CDR3 size: 16 residues. Germline CDR1 is LGHNT and CDR2 is FRNRAP. V was pared by 2 bases and J by 2 bases, with 15 bases between. In DNA, the CDR3 is TGTGCTAGTGGTTTGAAACACAGCGGATTTAACACTGAAGCTTTCTTT. This encodes CASGLKHSGFNTEAFF.

There are a few counts of this clone. The rearrangement joins TRBV5-6 to TRBJ1-1, with D tentatively TRBD1 (5 bases). The CDR3 spans 16 residues. Germline V gene lookup returns CDR1 SGHDT and CDR2 YYEEEE. Between the trimmed V and J ends, which lost 0 bases and 1 base, there was a span of 13 bases. This CDR3 reads CASSLGQGGKNTEAFF. For the CDR3, the DNA is TGTGCCAGCAGCTTGGGTCAGGGTGGAAAGAACACTGAAGCTTTCTTT.

The CDR3 loop reads CASSGGGLAFHNEQFF. As DNA, the CDR3 is TGTGCCAGCAGCGGAGGGGGACTAGCGTTCCACAATGAGCAGTTCTTC. The genes are TRBV7-6 and TRBJ2-1; 10 positions agree with TRBD2. J lost 5 bases, V lost 5 bases, and 9 bases had no gene match. The CDR3 loop spans 16 amino acids. CDR1 and CDR2 (germline): SGHVS, FNYEAQ.

The chain is built from TRBV12-5 and TRBJ1-1; no definite D call. CDR1 and CDR2 (germline): LGHNT, FRNRAP. The CDR3 is 11 residues long. V shed 9 bases and J shed 9 bases, with 14 bases lying between them. DNA of the CDR3: TGTGCTAGCTCTCTGGAGGTTCAAGCTTTCTTT. This sequence encodes CASSLEVQAFF.

This chain connects TRBV10-3 to TRBJ2-7; TRBD1 is a possible D gene (5 bases). V lost 6 bases to trimming and J lost 0 bases, with 12 bases between them. Looked up from germline, CDR1 is ENHRY and CDR2 is SYGVKD. The CDR3 runs 14 residues. CDR3 DNA sequence: TGTGCCATCAGCGCTATCAGGGTCTCCTACGAGCAGTACTTC. It is translated as CAISAIRVSYEQYF.

This clone was picked up a small number of times. The gene calls are TRBV6-5 and TRBJ2-4; the D gene is possibly TRBD1 (5 bases). The V end was cut by 3 bases, the J end by 10 bases, with 16 bases between. This CDR3 region has 14 residues. The germline CDR1 and CDR2 sequences are MNHEY and SVGAGI. CDR3 region: CASSYATEPRIQYF. CDR3 coding DNA: TGTGCCAGCAGTTATGCGACAGAGCCCCGGATTCAGTACTTC.

The chain links TRBV19 to TRBJ1-1, with 8 bases identical to TRBD1. Germline CDR1 and CDR2: LNHDA and SQIVND (reference sequence). The CDR3 is made up of 15 amino acids. J was trimmed by 5 bases and V by 7 bases; bases with no gene match: 12. The CDR3 region has the DNA TGTGCCAGTACCCCTAGGCGGGACAGGAAAACTGAAGCTTTCTTT. This encodes CASTPRRDRKTEAFF.

This clone was detected a few times. This sequence joins TRBV25-1 and TRBJ1-1; D perhaps matches TRBD1 (5 bases). This CDR3 is built from 14 residues. Between the trimmed V and J ends, which lost 6 bases and 4 bases, there was a span of 15 bases. The V gene's germline CDR1 is MGHDK and CDR2 SYGVNS. The CDR3 region has the DNA TGTGCCAGCAGGGGGTCATCAGGGTTCACTGAAGCTTTCTTT. Translation gives CASRGSSGFTEAFF.

A few counts support this clone. The V call is TRBV2, the J call TRBJ1-5, with unresolved D. CDR3 length: 13 residues. V lost 7 bases, J lost 4 bases, and 11 bases lay in between. Germline values: CDR1 SNHLY, CDR2 FYNNEI. The CDR3 coding sequence is TGTGCCAGCAAACAGAAAATTAATCAGCCCCAGCATTTT. This encodes CASKQKINQPQHF.

The rearrangement joins TRBV2 to TRBJ1-6, with D possibly being TRBD1 (6 bases). V was trimmed by 4 bases and J by 8 bases, leaving 12 bases between them. CDR3 size: 14 residues. Germline CDR1 and CDR2: SNHLY and FYNNEI. The CDR3 DNA reads TGTGCCAGCAGTGGGGGGGGCCTTTATTCACCCCTCCACTTT. Translating it yields CASSGGGLYSPLHF.

V usage is TRBV4-1 and J usage is TRBJ2-2, with D perhaps matching TRBD1 (6 bases). This CDR3 region has 16 residues. Trimming took off 6 bases at V and 1 base at J, with 15 bases between the two ends. Germline V lookup: CDR1 MGHRA, CDR2 YSYEKL. CDR3 bases: TGCGCCAGCAGGACCTGGGCCAGGGGGAACACCGGGGAGCTGTTTTTT. It yields the protein CASRTWARGNTGELFF.

This clone was seen more than once but under ten times. V gene TRBV18 combines with J gene TRBJ1-5; perhaps TRBD1 as D (6 bases). This CDR3 has 14 residues. Trimming stripped 3 bases from V and 4 bases from J, with 10 bases between. CDR1 is KGHSH and CDR2 is LQKENI in the germline V gene. The CDR3 sequence: CASSPRTDNQPQHF. The CDR3 DNA reads as TGTGCCAGCTCACCCCGGACAGATAATCAGCCCCAGCATTTT.

In its sample, this clone was seen a few times. Distinct nucleotide sequences in the sample also encode this CDR3. V is TRBV2 and J is TRBJ1-1; D remains ambiguous. The germline CDR1 and CDR2 sequences are SNHLY and FYNNEI. The CDR3 runs to 12 residues. V was clipped by 11 bases and J by 4 bases, with 14 bases between them. The CDR3 region has the DNA TGTGCCGCCCACACGGGGTTCACTGAAGCTTTCTTT. The encoded protein is CAAHTGFTEAFF.

The genes are TRBV6-1 and TRBJ2-2; D is uncertain. Per germline, CDR1 MNHNS and CDR2 SASEGT. The CDR3 has 13 amino acids. The germline V and J ends were trimmed by 5 bases and 4 bases, with 8 bases remaining between them. CDR3 sequence reads: CASSKRATGELFF. For the CDR3, the DNA is TGTGCCAGCAGTAAGCGTGCCACCGGGGAGCTGTTTTTT.

The chain couples TRBV11-2 to TRBJ1-2; 7 bases agree with TRBD1. This CDR3 contains 13 residues. V shed 4 bases, J shed 3 bases, and the junction held 2 bases outside the gene matches. Germline CDR1 reads SGHAT; CDR2 reads FQNNGV. The CDR3 loop is CASSSTGYYGYTF. CDR3 nucleotide sequence: TGTGCCAGCAGCTCGACAGGGTACTATGGCTACACCTTC. Looking up the rest from reference TRBV11-2 and TRBJ1-2 gives the full variable domain: EAGVAQSPRYKIIEKRQSVAFWCNPISGHATLYWYQQILGQGPKLLIQFQNNGVVDDSQLPKDRFSAERLKGVDSTLKIQPAKLEDSAVYLCASSSTGYYGYTFGSGTRLTVV.

V usage is TRBV4-1 and J usage is TRBJ2-7; 7 bases are a match to TRBD1. Germline loops: CDR1 MGHRA, CDR2 YSYEKL. V dropped 1 base and J dropped 7; count of bases not matched to a gene: 7. The CDR3 has 14 amino acids. The CDR3 is CASSQVEGAWEQYF. CDR3 sequence (DNA): TGCGCCAGCAGCCAAGTTGAGGGGGCGTGGGAGCAGTACTTC.

The V gene is TRBV10-3, the J gene TRBJ1-5, with D maybe TRBD1 (5 bases). This CDR3 is built from 15 residues. Looked up from germline, CDR1 is ENHRY and CDR2 is SYGVKD. V was pared by 2 bases and J by 6 bases, with 14 bases between. CDR3 bases: TGTGCCATCAGTGAGGCAGAAGGGGATCGTCAGCCCCAGCATTTT. Amino acids: CAISEAEGDRQPQHF.

V gene TRBV15 combines with J gene TRBJ2-5, with D perhaps matching TRBD1 (6 bases). Trimming took off 4 bases at V and 0 bases at J, with 6 bases between the two ends. Per germline, CDR1 LNHNV and CDR2 YYDKDF (reference sequence). The CDR3 covers 13 residues. The CDR3 bases are TGTGCCACCAGCAAGGGGGACCAAGAGACCCAGTACTTC. This codes for CATSKGDQETQYF.

The chain carries TRBV19 and TRBJ1-2; 7 nucleotides line up with TRBD1. From germline, CDR1 is LNHDA and CDR2 SQIVND (reference sequence). The CDR3 is 18 amino acids. Trimming cost V 6 bases and J 4 bases; bases outside gene matches: 20. The CDR3 nucleotides read TGTGCCAGTAGCCCTTTAAGGGGGGCGATACAGGGGTTCTATGGCTACACCTTC. Its translation: CASSPLRGAIQGFYGYTF. The whole variable domain, remainder taken from reference TRBV19 and TRBJ1-2, is DGGITQSPKYLFRKEGQNVTLSCEQNLNHDAMYWYRQDPGQGLRLIYYSQIVNDFQKGDIAEGYSVSREKKESFPLTVTSAQKNPTAFYLCASSPLRGAIQGFYGYTFGSGTRLTVV.

In this sample, this clone turned up a few times. The rearrangement uses TRBV2 and TRBJ1-1, with D possibly TRBD1 on 6 matching bases. The length of the CDR3 is 16 residues. The ends were cut back, 3 bases at V and 4 bases at J, with 18 bases in the middle. CDR1 is SNHLY, CDR2 FYNNEI, per germline. As DNA, the CDR3 is TGTGCCAGCAGTGATCAGACTAGGGGGGGTAGCACTGAAGCTTTCTTT. It specifies CASSDQTRGGSTEAFF.

About this clone: Germline is not matched at one junction end, which may reflect a read error. V and J are TRBV30 and TRBJ1-3; D might be TRBD1 (6 bases). The germline V gene encodes CDR1 GTSNPN and CDR2 SVGIG (reference sequence). CDR3 length: 15 amino acids. CDR3 loop: CAWSLDRRSGNNIYF. The CDR3 bases are TGTGCCTGGAGTTTGGACAGACGCTCTGGAAACAACATATATTTT.

The chain uses TRBV5-8 and TRBJ2-7, with D unclear. Germline V gives CDR1 SGHTS, CDR2 YDEGEE. The ends were cut back, 0 bases at V and 5 bases at J, with 15 bases in the middle. The CDR3 contains 15 residues. CDR3 nucleotide sequence: TGTGCCAGCAGCTTGGGTCAGGTCAAACCGAACGAGCAGTACTTC. Its protein product is CASSLGQVKPNEQYF.

The chain links TRBV29-1 to TRBJ2-2; possible D gene TRBD1, 8 bases. V lost 7 bases, J lost 8 bases, and 20 bases lay in between. The germline V gene encodes CDR1 SQVTM and CDR2 ANQGSEA. The CDR3 runs to 14 residues. The CDR3 DNA follows: TGCAGCGCTGGGGGGGGGACAGGATCAGGGGAGCTGTTTTTT. This sequence encodes CSAGGGTGSGELFF.